This note documents a single T cell receptor beta chain sequence. Its antigen is not identified. The data are from a study of CD8+ T cells in alopecia areata. cDNA serving as the sequencing template came from extracted, reverse transcribed RNA. TCRdb's copy holds only in-frame clones and misses some; the assay was immunoSEQ multiplex PCR. The sample lists roughly 3,600 clones; less than 80% were seen once. Germline V gives CDR1 SEHNR, CDR2 FQNEAQ (reference sequence). V dropped 2 bases and J dropped 11 bases, with 18 bases sitting between them. This CDR3 has 14 residues. Study findings and constraints: Researchers report lesional scalp, most notably alopecia totalis/universalis, outstripped normal scalp in clonality.

This clonotype was obtained from a human donor in good health. V is TRBV7-9 and J is TRBJ1-1; D remains ambiguous. What was sequenced was skin. CDR3 amino acids: CASSLIQSNNKAFF. DNA for the CDR3: TGTGCCAGCAGCTTAATCCAAAGCAACAACAAGGCTTTCTTT.